This passage covers 20 T cell receptor beta chains from one sample sequenced in a study of graft-versus-host responses after intestinal transplantation. Libraries were prepared by immunoSEQ multiplex PCR; TCRdb keeps only in-frame clonotypes and omits some of them. The sample has approximately 90,000 clones; about 87% are singletons. Their target antigens are unknown. Sequenced material: unstimulated CD4+ T cells sorted from spleen or lymph node cells, taken before transplant. These receptor sequences come from a human donor who was the organ donor for an intestinal transplant.

This clone appeared once. The genes are TRBV21-1 and TRBJ2-3; no check of the table's D call, TRBD1, against the DNA was made. TRBV21-1 is a listed pseudogene. There are 15 residues in the CDR3. This CDR3 is CASSTGTGGSDTQYF. CDR3 in DNA: TGTGCCAGCAGCACCGGGACAGGGGGTTCAGATACGCAGTATTTT.

The rearrangement uses TRBV5-1 and TRBJ2-1, with TRBD2 as a possible D gene (6 bases). V was cut by 3 bases and J by 8 bases, with 15 bases left in between. The CDR3 is 14 amino acids. The germline V gene encodes CDR1 SGHRS and CDR2 YFSETQ. The CDR3 sequence is CASSSTGTPDEQFF. The CDR3 nucleotides read TGCGCCAGCAGCTCGACCGGGACTCCAGATGAGCAGTTCTTC. Full variable domain (remainder filled in from reference TRBV5-1 and TRBJ2-1): KAGVTQTPRYLIKTRGQQVTLSCSPISGHRSVSWYQQTPGQGLQFLFEYFSETQRNKGNFPGRFSGRQFSNSRSEMNVSTLELGDSALYLCASSSTGTPDEQFFGPGTRLTVL.

This rearrangement joins TRBV5-1 to TRBJ1-4; 7 bases agree with TRBD1. V gave up 6 bases and J gave up 0 bases; unmatched junction bases: 5. The CDR3 is 15 amino acids. Germline V lookup: CDR1 SGHRS, CDR2 YFSETQ. The DNA for the CDR3 is TGCGCCAGCACGCAGGGGGTTGCAACTAATGAAAAACTGTTTTTT. Translation gives CASTQGVATNEKLFF.

The chain carries TRBV28 and TRBJ1-5; D uncertain. This CDR3 comprises 15 residues. With 1 base removed from V and 6 bases from J, the gap between germline ends came to 13 bases. Looked up from germline, CDR1 is MDHEN and CDR2 is SYDVKM. CDR3 region: CASSLSGRLIQPQHF. The DNA of the CDR3 is TGTGCCAGCAGTTTATCTGGGAGGCTAATTCAGCCCCAGCATTTT.

This clone is a singleton in its sample. The chain combines TRBV5-1 with TRBJ1-1, with a tentative D call TRBD1 (5 bases). Germline V gene lookup returns CDR1 SGHRS and CDR2 YFSETQ. The V end lost 4 bases, the J end lost 4 bases, and 14 bases lay between the germline ends. The CDR3 spans 14 residues. This CDR3 is CASSPPAGLTEAFF. The CDR3 DNA is TGCGCCAGCAGCCCGCCCGCAGGGCTCACTGAAGCTTTCTTT.

The V and J genes are TRBV11-1 and TRBJ1-2, with 11 bases fitting TRBD1. This CDR3 region has 14 residues. Looked up from germline, CDR1 is SGHAT and CDR2 is FQDESV (reference sequence). Trimming took 5 bases from V and 6 from J; bases not matched to a gene: 5. CDR3 DNA sequence: TGTGCCAGCAGCCGTCCGGGACAGGGGGATGGCTACACCTTC. Its translation: CASSRPGQGDGYTF.

This clone was seen just once. The rearrangement joins TRBV5-4 to TRBJ2-5; D call uncertain. V lost 7 bases and J lost 1, with 5 bases in between. The CDR3 is 11 residues long. Germline values: CDR1 SGHNT, CDR2 YYREEE (reference sequence). CDR3 sequence (DNA): TGTGCCAGCGGCCCCCAAGAGACCCAGTACTTC. This codes for CASGPQETQYF.

The V and J genes are TRBV11-1 and TRBJ2-7; TRBD2 matches 9 bases. CDR1 and CDR2 (germline): SGHAT, FQDESV (reference sequence). The V segment lost 5 bases and the J segment 0 bases; nucleotides outside the gene matches: 5. This CDR3 region has 15 residues. The CDR3 loop is CASSASGDSSYEQYF. The CDR3 nucleotides are TGTGCCAGCAGCGCTAGCGGGGATAGCTCCTACGAGCAGTACTTC.

J is TRBJ1-2 and V is TRBV19; no firm D call. The CDR3 extends over 14 amino acids. V lost 3 bases to trimming and J lost 13 bases, with 21 bases between them. The germline V gene encodes CDR1 LNHDA and CDR2 SQIVND (reference sequence). The CDR3 region is CASSILVPGSVATF. The CDR3, as DNA: TGTGCCAGTAGTATCCTGGTTCCCGGGTCGGTGGCCACCTTC.

The chain carries TRBV7-2 and TRBJ1-3, with TRBD1 as a possible D gene (5 bases). The CDR3 contains 18 residues. V was pared by 4 bases and J by 6 bases, with 25 bases between. Germline CDR1 and CDR2: SGHTA and FQGNSA. The CDR3 loop is CASSSQALQVNYLNTIYF. The CDR3 bases are TGTGCCAGCAGCTCACAGGCCCTACAGGTTAACTACTTAAACACCATATATTTT.

Regarding this clone: The same CDR3 arises from other DNA sequences in this sample as well. The chain recombines TRBV19 with TRBJ1-5; 8 bases line up with TRBD1. The length of the CDR3 is 15 residues. Germline CDR1 is LNHDA and CDR2 is SQIVND (reference sequence). Unmatched junction bases numbered 13, after V lost 8 bases and J lost 7 bases. This chain's CDR3 is CASAGGAGGGQPQHF. The CDR3 bases are TGTGCCAGTGCAGGTGGGGCAGGGGGCGGCCAGCCCCAGCATTTT.

The chain joins TRBV7-2 to TRBJ2-2; TRBD1 matches 7 bases. Trimming cost V 4 bases and J 7 bases; bases outside gene matches: 9. The germline gives CDR1 SGHTA, CDR2 FQGNSA. The length of the CDR3 is 15 residues. In DNA, the CDR3 is TGTGCCAGCAGCTCTTCCGGACAGGAGATCGGGGAGCTGTTTTTT. Translation: CASSSSGQEIGELFF.

This clone was counted once. The J gene is TRBJ2-1, the V gene TRBV28; 7 bases map to TRBD1. J gave up 4 bases and V 10 bases, and 10 bases lay outside the gene matches. The CDR3 is 14 residues long. CDR1 MDHEN and CDR2 SYDVKM come from the germline V gene. Here the CDR3 DNA reads TGTGCCACCAAGGACAGGAGCCGATACAATGAGCAGTTCTTC. The encoded protein is CATKDRSRYNEQFF.

The rearrangement joins TRBV6-5 to TRBJ1-2; D is possibly TRBD1 (6 bases). In germline, CDR1 is MNHEY, CDR2 SVGAGI. V lost 2 bases to trimming and J lost 4 bases, with 17 bases between them. This CDR3 spans 16 amino acids. The chain's CDR3 is CASSYPTWTEFYGYTF. In nucleotides, the CDR3 is TGTGCCAGCAGTTACCCCACATGGACAGAATTCTATGGCTACACCTTC.

The V gene is TRBV5-1, the J gene TRBJ2-1; 9 bases are shared with TRBD1. V dropped 0 bases and J dropped 7; count of bases not matched to a gene: 5. Germline lookup yields CDR1 SGHRS and CDR2 YFSETQ. CDR3 length: 15 residues. This CDR3 is CASSLGDRVTNEQFF. For the CDR3, the DNA is TGCGCCAGCAGCTTGGGGGACAGGGTCACAAATGAGCAGTTCTTC.

The CDR3 here is CASSPRGGYEQYF. The CDR3 DNA sequence: TGCGCCAGCAGCCCTCGCGGAGGCTACGAGCAGTACTTC. V gene TRBV4-3 combines with J gene TRBJ2-7, with D perhaps TRBD2 (5 bases). The CDR3 is 13 amino acids. V was cut by 4 bases and J by 3 bases, with 10 bases left in between. CDR1 is LGHNA and CDR2 is YSLEER in the germline V gene.

The CDR3 region has the DNA TGCACCAGCAGCCAAGCAGTAGCGGGTTACTACGAGCAGTACTTC. This gives the protein CTSSQAVAGYYEQYF. This chain connects TRBV1 to TRBJ2-7; the table's D call TRBD2 went unverified against the DNA. TRBV1 is a documented pseudogene. The CDR3 consists of 15 residues.

The rearrangement uses TRBV28 and TRBJ1-5, with D unresolved. This CDR3 comprises 12 residues. From germline, CDR1 is MDHEN and CDR2 SYDVKM. V shed 5 bases and J shed 7 bases, with 9 bases lying between them. For the CDR3, the DNA is TGTGCCAGCAGTAATCAGGTCCAGCCCCAGCATTTT. This codes for CASSNQVQPQHF. The full variable domain, with the rest looked up from reference TRBV28 and TRBJ1-5, is DVKVTQSSRYLVKRTGEKVFLECVQDMDHENMFWYRQDPGLGLRLIYFSYDVKMKEKGDIPEGYSVSREKKERFSLILESASTNQTSMYLCASSNQVQPQHFGDGTRLSIL.

Only one count was recorded for this clone. The V gene is TRBV6-5, the J gene TRBJ2-2; unclear D gene. The CDR3 is 15 residues long. Trimming removed 2 bases at V and 3 bases at J, with 10 bases between. The germline V gene has CDR1 MNHEY and CDR2 SVGAGI. This CDR3 reads CASSYGRQDTGELFF. DNA for the CDR3: TGTGCCAGCAGTTACGGTCGGCAGGACACCGGGGAGCTGTTTTTT.

The chain is built from TRBV5-4 and TRBJ2-1, with a weak D call TRBD2 (7 bases). The CDR3 runs 15 residues. Germline V gene sequence: CDR1 SGHNT, CDR2 YYREEE (reference sequence). Trimming removed 2 bases at V and 6 bases at J, with 15 bases between. This CDR3 reads CASSFLLGGPNEQFF. The CDR3 DNA sequence: TGTGCCAGCAGCTTCCTTTTGGGGGGGCCCAATGAGCAGTTCTTC.